This TCR beta chain appears in the sequencing data of a study of T cells in Graves' hyperthyroidism and ophthalmopathy. This CDR3 is 15 amino acids long. The V end lost 3 bases, the J end lost 0 bases, and 9 bases lay between the germline ends. The germline V gene has CDR1 SGHVS and CDR2 FNYEAQ. Amplification yielded TCR beta CDR3 regions, with RNA transcripts as the source. HTBI primers drove first-round RT-PCR of the TCR CDR3. Using its own MiXCR run on the multiplex PCR reads, TCRdb lists one record per CDR3 protein. The table includes roughly 570,000 distinct CDR3 sequences, roughly 50% detected once.

The chain combines TRBV7-6 with TRBJ1-5, with unresolved D. Sequencing input: peripheral blood or thyroid tissue (not recorded which). This clonotype was sampled from an adult woman with Graves' disease, either hyperthyroidism or ophthalmopathy (not recorded which). CDR3 in amino acids: CASSLLGNSNQPQHF. In DNA, the CDR3 is TGTGCCAGCAGCTTGCTGGGGAATAGCAATCAGCCCCAGCATTTT.